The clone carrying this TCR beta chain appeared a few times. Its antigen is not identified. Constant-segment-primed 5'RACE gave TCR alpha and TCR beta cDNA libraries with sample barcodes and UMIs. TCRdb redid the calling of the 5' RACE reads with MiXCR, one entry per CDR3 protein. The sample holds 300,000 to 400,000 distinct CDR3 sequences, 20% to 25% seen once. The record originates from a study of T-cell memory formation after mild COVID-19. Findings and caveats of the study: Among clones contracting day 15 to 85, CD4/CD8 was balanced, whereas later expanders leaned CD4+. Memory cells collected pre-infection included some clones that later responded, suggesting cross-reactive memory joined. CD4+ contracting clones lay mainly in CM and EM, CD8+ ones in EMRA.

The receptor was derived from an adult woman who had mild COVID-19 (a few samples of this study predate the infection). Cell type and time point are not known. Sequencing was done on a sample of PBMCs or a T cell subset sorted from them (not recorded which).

Here the CDR3 reads CASSVQAQGNGANVLTF. The CDR3 DNA is TGCGCCAGCAGCGTGCAGGCACAGGGGAACGGGGCCAACGTCCTGACTTTC. V and J are TRBV5-1 and TRBJ2-6, with 7 nucleotides matching TRBD1. Germline CDR1 reads SGHRS; CDR2 reads YFSETQ. This CDR3 comprises 17 residues. J was trimmed by 4 bases and V by 4 bases; bases with no gene match: 11.